The subject of this entry is one T cell receptor beta chain. The antigen is unknown. A second PCR, run for roughly 7 to 12 cycles, used a sample-barcoded 5' primer plus a J-beta primer mix. MiXCR, run by TCRdb on the 5' RACE reads, gives a single entry per CDR3 protein. The data show 710,000 or so distinct CDR3 sequences, over 20% seen once. V was shortened by 7 bases and J by 4 bases, with 14 bases between the two germline ends. Germline V gene lookup returns CDR1 MNHEY and CDR2 SVGEGT. This CDR3 has 14 residues. This sample was taken from a study of blood T cells in healthy people across ages. On the study more broadly: For every two T cells, template switching captured about one barcoded beta molecule. Overall study results and limits: There were more naive CD4+ cells and higher diversity in long-lived donors than in aged donors.

The amount of total RNA extracted per sample was at least 5.5 micrograms. This sequence was found in a man in his sixties or seventies in good health. The chain is built from TRBV6-2 or TRBV6-3 and TRBJ2-1; tentatively, D is TRBD1 (6 bases). The sequenced sample was blood. CDR3 DNA: TGTGCCAGCATTTCCGGGACACCTTACAATGAGCAGTTCTTC. Protein: CASISGTPYNEQFF.